The clone carrying this T cell receptor (beta chain) was picked up many times. Its antigen is unidentified. This entry belongs to a study of T-cell reconstitution after alpha-beta-depleted transplantation in children. This CDR3 spans 14 amino acids. Germline CDR1 reads MNHEY; CDR2 reads SMNVEV (reference sequence). V was pared by 6 bases and J by 5 bases, with 16 bases between. A TCRbeta library incorporating unique molecular identifiers was prepared. TCRdb re-called the PCR reads with MiXCR, one entry per CDR3 protein. The sample records fewer than 700,000 distinct CDR3 sequences, under 15% being singletons. The study, taken as a whole, reports: Some patients owed their high day-60 TCRbeta diversity to surviving recipient T cells and thymic progenitors. There were reportedly several hundred expanded graft clones from which alpha-beta T cells came about two months after transplant. Newly produced T cells mostly provided counts and TCRbeta diversity after one year, as hyperexpanded clones declined.

This chain connects TRBV27 to TRBJ2-5; no firm D call. The sequence was collected from a male patient under 18 who had a stem cell transplant for acute myeloid leukemia, so the T cells may come from the graft donor. This sample comprised PBMCs, mostly from graft donor cells, obtained 360 days after TCRalphabeta/CD19-depleted stem cell transplant. Here the CDR3 reads CASSQPPEVETQYF. DNA for the CDR3: TGTGCCAGCAGCCAGCCTCCGGAAGTTGAGACCCAGTACTTC.